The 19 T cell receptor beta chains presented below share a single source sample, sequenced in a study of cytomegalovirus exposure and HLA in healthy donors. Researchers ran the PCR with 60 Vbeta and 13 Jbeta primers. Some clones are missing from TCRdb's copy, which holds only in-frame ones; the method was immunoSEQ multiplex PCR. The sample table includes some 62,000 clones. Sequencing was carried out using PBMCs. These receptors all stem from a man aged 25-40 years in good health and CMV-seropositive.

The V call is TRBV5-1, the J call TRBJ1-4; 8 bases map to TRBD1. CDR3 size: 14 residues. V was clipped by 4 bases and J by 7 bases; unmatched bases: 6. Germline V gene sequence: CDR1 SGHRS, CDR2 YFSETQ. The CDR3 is CASSIQGGSEKLFF. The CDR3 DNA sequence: TGCGCCAGCAGCATACAGGGGGGGAGTGAAAAACTGTTTTTT. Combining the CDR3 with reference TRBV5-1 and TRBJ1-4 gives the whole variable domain KAGVTQTPRYLIKTRGQQVTLSCSPISGHRSVSWYQQTPGQGLQFLFEYFSETQRNKGNFPGRFSGRQFSNSRSEMNVSTLELGDSALYLCASSIQGGSEKLFFGSGTQLSVL.

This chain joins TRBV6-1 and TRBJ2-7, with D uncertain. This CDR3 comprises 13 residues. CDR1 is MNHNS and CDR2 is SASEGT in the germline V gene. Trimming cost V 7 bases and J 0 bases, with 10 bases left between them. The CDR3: CASKRMSSYEQYF. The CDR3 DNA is TGTGCCAGCAAGAGGATGAGCTCCTACGAGCAGTACTTC.

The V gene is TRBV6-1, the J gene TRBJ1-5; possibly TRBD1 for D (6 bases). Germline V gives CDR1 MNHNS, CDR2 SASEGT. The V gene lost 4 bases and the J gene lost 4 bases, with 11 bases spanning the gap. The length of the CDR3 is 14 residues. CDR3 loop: CASSGGLGNQPQHF. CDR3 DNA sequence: TGTGCCAGCAGTGGGGGGCTAGGGAATCAGCCCCAGCATTTT.

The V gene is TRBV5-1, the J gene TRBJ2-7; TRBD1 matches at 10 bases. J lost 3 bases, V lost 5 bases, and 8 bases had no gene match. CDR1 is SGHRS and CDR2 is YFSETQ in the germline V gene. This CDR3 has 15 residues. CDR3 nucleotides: TGCGCCAGCAGGCTGGGACAGGGGCTTCACTACGAGCAGTACTTC. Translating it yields CASRLGQGLHYEQYF.

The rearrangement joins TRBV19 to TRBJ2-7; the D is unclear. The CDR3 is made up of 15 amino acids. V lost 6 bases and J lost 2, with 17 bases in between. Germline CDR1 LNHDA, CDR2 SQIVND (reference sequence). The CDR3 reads CASRRLAQDPYEQYF. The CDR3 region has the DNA TGTGCCAGTAGACGCCTCGCCCAGGATCCCTACGAGCAGTACTTC.

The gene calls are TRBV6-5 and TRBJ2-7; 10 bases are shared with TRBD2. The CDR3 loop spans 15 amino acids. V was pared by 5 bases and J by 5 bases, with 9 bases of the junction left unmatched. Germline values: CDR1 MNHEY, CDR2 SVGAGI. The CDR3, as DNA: TGTGCCAGCAGTAGCGGGGGGGCTTTTACCCACGAGCAGTACTTC. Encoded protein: CASSSGGAFTHEQYF.

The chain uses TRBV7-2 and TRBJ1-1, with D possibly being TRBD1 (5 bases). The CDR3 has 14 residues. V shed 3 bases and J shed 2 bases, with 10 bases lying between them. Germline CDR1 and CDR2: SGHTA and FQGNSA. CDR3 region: CASSFGRANTEAFF. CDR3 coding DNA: TGTGCCAGCAGCTTTGGCAGGGCTAACACTGAAGCTTTCTTT.

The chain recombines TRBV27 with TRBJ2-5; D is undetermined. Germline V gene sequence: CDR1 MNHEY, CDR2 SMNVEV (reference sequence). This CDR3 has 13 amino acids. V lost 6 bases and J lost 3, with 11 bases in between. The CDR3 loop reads CASSLKAEETQYF. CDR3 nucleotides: TGTGCCAGCAGCCTTAAGGCGGAAGAGACCCAGTACTTC.

The CDR3 nucleotides are TGCAGCGTGGGGGGAATGGACGGCAGCTCCTACGAGCAGTACTTC. Protein sequence: CSVGGMDGSSYEQYF. The rearrangement joins TRBV29-1 to TRBJ2-7, with D perhaps matching TRBD2 (6 bases). V lost 6 bases to trimming and J lost 0 bases, with 18 bases between them. CDR3 length equals 15 residues. Germline CDR1 and CDR2: SQVTM and ANQGSEA.

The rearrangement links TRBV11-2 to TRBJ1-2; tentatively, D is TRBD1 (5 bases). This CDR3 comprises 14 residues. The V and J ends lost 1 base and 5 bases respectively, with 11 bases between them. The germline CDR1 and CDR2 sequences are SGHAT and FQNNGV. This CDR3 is CASSLVQGGYGYTF. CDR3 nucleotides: TGTGCCAGCAGCTTAGTGCAGGGCGGTTATGGCTACACCTTC.

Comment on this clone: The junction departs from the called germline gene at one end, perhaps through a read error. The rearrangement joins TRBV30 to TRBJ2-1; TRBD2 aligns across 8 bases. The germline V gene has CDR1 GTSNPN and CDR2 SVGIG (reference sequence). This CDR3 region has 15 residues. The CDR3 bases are TGTGCCGGGAGTACTATAGCGGGACCGCGGGGGGAGCAGTTCTTC. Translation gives CAGSTIAGPRGEQFF. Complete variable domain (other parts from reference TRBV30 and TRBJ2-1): SQTIHQWPATLVQPVGSPLSLECTVEGTSNPNLYWYRQAAGRGLQLLFYSVGIGQISSEVPQNLSASRPQDRQFILSSKKLLLSDSGFYLCAGSTIAGPRGEQFFGPGTRLTVL.

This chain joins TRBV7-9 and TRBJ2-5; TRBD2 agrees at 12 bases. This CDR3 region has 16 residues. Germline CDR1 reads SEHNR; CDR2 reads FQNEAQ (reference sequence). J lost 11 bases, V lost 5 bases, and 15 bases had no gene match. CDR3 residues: CASSNRGGLAGGVQYF. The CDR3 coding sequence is TGTGCCAGCAGCAATAGAGGGGGGCTAGCGGGAGGGGTGCAGTACTTC.

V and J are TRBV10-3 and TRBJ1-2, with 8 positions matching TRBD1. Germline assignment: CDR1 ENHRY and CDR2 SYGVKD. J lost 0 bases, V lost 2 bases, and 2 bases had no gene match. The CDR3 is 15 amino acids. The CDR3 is CAISEMTGANYGYTF. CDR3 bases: TGTGCCATCAGTGAGATGACAGGGGCTAACTATGGCTACACCTTC.

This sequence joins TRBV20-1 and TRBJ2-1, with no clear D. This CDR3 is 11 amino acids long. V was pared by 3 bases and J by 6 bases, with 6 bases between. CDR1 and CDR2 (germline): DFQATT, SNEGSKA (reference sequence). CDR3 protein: CSASVSNEQFF. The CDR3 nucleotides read TGCAGTGCTAGTGTCAGCAATGAGCAGTTCTTC.

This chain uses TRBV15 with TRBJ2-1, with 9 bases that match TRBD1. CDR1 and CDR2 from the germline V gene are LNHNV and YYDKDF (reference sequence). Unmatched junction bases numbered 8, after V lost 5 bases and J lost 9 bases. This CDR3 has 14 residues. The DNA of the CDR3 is TGTGCCACCAGCCCCCGGACAGGGGCCGGTGAGCAGTTCTTC. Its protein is CATSPRTGAGEQFF.

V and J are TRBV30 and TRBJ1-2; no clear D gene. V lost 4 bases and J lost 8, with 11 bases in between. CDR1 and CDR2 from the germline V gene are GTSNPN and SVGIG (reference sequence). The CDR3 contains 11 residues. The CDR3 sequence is CAWKISGGYTF. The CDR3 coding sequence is TGTGCCTGGAAAATATCCGGGGGCTACACCTTC.

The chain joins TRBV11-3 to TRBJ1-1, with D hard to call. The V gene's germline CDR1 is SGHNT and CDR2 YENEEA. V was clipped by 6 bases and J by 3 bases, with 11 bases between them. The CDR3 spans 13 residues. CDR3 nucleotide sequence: TGTGCCAGCAGGAGAACTAGGGACACTGAAGCTTTCTTT. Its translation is CASRRTRDTEAFF. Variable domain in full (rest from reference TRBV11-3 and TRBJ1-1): EAGVVQSPRYKIIEKKQPVAFWCNPISGHNTLYWYLQNLGQGPELLIRYENEEAVDDSQLPKDRFSAERLKGVDSTLKIQPAELGDSAVYLCASRRTRDTEAFFGQGTRLTVV.

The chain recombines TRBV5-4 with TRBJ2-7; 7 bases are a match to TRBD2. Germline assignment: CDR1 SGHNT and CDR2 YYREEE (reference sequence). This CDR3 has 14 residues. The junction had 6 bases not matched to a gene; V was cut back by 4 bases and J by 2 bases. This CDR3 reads CASSIGLEPYEQYF. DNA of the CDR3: TGTGCCAGCAGCATAGGACTAGAACCCTACGAGCAGTACTTC.

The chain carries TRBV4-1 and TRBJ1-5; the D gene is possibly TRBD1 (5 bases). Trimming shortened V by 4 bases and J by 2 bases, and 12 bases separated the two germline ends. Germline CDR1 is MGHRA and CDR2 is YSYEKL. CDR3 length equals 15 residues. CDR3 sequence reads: CASSPRVWGNQPQHF. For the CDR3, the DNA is TGCGCCAGCAGCCCCAGGGTTTGGGGCAATCAGCCCCAGCATTTT.